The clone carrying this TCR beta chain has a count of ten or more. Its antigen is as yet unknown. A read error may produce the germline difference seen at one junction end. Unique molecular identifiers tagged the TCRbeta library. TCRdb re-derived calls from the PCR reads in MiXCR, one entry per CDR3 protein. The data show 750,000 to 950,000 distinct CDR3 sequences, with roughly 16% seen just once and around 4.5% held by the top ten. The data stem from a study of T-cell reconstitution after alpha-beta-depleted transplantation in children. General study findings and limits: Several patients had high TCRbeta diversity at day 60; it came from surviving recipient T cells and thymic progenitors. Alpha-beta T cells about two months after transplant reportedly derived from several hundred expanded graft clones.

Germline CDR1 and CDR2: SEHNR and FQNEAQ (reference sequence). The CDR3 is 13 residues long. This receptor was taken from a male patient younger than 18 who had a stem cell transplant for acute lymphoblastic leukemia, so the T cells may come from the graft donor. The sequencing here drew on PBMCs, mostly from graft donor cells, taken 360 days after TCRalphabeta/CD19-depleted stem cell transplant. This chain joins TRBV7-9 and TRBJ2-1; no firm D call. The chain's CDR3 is CASSLADYNEQFF. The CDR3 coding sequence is TGTGCCAGCAGTTTAGCAGATTACAATGAGCAGTTCTTC. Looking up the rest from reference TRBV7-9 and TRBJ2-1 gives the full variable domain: DTGVSQNPRHKITKRGQNVTFRCDPISEHNRLYWYRQTLGQGPEFLTYFQNEAQLEKSRLLSDRFSAERPKGSFSTLEIQRTEQGDSAMYLCASSLADYNEQFFGPGTRLTVL.